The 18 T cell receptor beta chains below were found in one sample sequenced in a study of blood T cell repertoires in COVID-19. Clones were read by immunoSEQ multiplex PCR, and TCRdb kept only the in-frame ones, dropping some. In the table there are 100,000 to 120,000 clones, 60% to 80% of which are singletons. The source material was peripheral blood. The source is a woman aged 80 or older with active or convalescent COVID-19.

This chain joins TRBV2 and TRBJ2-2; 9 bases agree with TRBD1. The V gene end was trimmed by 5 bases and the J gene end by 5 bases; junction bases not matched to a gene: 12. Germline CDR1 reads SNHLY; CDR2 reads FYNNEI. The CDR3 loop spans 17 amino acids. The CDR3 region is CASSSDRGGTRTGELFF. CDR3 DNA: TGTGCCAGCAGTTCGGACAGGGGAGGAACAAGAACCGGGGAGCTGTTTTTT. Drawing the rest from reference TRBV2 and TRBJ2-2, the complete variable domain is EPEVTQTPSHQVTQMGQEVILRCVPISNHLYFYWYRQILGQKVEFLVSFYNNEISEKSEIFDDQFSVERPDGSNFTLKIRSTKLEDSAMYFCASSSDRGGTRTGELFFGEGSRLTVL.

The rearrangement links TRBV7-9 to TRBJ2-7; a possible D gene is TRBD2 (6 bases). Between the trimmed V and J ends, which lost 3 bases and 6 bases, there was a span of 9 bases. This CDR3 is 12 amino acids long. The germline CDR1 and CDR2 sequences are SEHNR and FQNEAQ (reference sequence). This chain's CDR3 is CASSFDSGEQYF. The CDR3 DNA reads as TGTGCCAGCAGCTTTGATAGCGGCGAGCAGTACTTC.

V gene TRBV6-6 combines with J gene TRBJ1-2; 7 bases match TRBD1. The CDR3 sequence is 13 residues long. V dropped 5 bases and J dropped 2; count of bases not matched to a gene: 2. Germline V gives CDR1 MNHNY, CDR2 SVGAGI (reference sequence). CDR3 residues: CASSTGQNYGYTF. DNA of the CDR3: TGTGCCAGCAGTACGGGACAGAACTATGGCTACACCTTC.

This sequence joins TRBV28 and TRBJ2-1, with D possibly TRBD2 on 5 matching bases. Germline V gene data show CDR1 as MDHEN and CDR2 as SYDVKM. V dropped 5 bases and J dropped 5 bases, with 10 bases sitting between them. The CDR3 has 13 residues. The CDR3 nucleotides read TGTGCCAGCAGTCGTGGACTCCACAATGAGCAGTTCTTC. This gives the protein CASSRGLHNEQFF.

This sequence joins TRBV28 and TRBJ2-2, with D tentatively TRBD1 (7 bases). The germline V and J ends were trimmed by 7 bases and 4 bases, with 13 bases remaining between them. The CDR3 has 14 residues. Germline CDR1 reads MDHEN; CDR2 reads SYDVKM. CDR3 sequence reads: CASTRGDRTGELFF. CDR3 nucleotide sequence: TGTGCCAGCACCAGGGGGGATCGCACCGGGGAGCTGTTTTTT. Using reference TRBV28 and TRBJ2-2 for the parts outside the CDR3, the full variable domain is DVKVTQSSRYLVKRTGEKVFLECVQDMDHENMFWYRQDPGLGLRLIYFSYDVKMKEKGDIPEGYSVSREKKERFSLILESASTNQTSMYLCASTRGDRTGELFFGEGSRLTVL.

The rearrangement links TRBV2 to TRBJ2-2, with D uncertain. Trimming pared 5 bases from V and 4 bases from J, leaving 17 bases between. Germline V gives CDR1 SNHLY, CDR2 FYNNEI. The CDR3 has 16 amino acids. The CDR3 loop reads CASSSPHRGITGELFF. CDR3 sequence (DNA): TGTGCCAGCAGTTCCCCCCATCGAGGTATCACCGGGGAGCTGTTTTTT.

CDR3 protein: CAWSVSGGAPQYF. The CDR3 nucleotides read TGTGCCTGGAGTGTAAGTGGGGGGGCCCCGCAGTACTTC. V and J are TRBV30 and TRBJ2-7; tentative D call: TRBD2 (7 bases). The V gene lost 0 bases and the J gene lost 9 bases, with 15 bases spanning the gap. The germline gives CDR1 GTSNPN, CDR2 SVGIG (reference sequence). This CDR3 spans 13 amino acids.

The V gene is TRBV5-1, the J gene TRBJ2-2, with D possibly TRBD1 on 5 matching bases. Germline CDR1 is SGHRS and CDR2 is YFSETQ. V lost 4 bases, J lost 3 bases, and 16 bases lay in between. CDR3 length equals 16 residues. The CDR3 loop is CASSKGAAGHTGELFF. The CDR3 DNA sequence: TGCGCCAGCAGCAAGGGTGCGGCAGGGCACACCGGGGAGCTGTTTTTT.

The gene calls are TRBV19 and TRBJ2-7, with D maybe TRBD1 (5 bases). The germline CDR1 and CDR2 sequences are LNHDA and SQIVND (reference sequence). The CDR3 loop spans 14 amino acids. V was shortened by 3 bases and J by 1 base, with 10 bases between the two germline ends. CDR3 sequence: CASSIGQPSYEQYF. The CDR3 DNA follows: TGTGCCAGTAGTATTGGACAACCATCCTACGAGCAGTACTTC. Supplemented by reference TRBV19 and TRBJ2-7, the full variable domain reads DGGITQSPKYLFRKEGQNVTLSCEQNLNHDAMYWYRQDPGQGLRLIYYSQIVNDFQKGDIAEGYSVSREKKESFPLTVTSAQKNPTAFYLCASSIGQPSYEQYFGPGTRLTVT.

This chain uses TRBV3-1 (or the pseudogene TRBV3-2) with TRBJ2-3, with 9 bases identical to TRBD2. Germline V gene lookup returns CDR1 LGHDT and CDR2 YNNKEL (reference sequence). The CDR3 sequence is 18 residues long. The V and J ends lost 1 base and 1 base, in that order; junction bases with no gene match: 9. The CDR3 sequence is CASSQGREGRWGTDTQYF. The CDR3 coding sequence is TGTGCCAGCAGCCAAGGGCGGGAGGGAAGGTGGGGCACAGATACGCAGTATTTT.

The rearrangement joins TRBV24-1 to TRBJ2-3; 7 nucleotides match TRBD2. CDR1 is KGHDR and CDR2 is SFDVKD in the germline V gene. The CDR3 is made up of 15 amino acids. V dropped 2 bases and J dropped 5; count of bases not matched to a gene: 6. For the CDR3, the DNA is TGTGCCACCAGTGATTCGTGGGGGGGTGGAGATACGCAGTATTTT. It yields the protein CATSDSWGGGDTQYF.

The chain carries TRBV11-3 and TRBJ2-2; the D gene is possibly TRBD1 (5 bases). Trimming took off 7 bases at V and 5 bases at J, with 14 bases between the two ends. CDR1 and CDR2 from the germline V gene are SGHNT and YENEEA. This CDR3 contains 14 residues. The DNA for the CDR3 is TGTGCCAGCACCCCAGGGTCAGGGACCGGGGAGCTGTTTTTT. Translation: CASTPGSGTGELFF.

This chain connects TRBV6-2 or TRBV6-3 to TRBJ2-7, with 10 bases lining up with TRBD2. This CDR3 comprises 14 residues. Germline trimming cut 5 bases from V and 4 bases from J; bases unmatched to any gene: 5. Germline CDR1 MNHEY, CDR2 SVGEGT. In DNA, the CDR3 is TGTGCCAGCAGTCCGAGCGGGAGGGGGTACGAGCAGTACTTC. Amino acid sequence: CASSPSGRGYEQYF.

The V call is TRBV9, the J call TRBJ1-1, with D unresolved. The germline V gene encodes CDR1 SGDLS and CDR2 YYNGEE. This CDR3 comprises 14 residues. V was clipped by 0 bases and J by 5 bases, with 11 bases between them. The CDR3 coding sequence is TGTGCCAGCAGCGTAGACCCGCTACGGACTGAAGCTTTCTTT. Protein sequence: CASSVDPLRTEAFF.

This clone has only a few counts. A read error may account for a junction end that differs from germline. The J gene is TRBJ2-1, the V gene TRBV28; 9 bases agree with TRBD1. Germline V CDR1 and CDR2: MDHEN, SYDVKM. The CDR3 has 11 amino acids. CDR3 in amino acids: CATGERDRVVF. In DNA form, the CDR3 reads TGTGCCACCGGGGAACGGGACAGGGTAGTCTTC.

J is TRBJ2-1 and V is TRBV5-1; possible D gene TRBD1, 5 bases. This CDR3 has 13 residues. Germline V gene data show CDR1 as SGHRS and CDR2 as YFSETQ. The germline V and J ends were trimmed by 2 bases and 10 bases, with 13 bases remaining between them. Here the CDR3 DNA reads TGCGCCAGCAGCTTCGGGTCGAGGACAGAGCAGTTCTTC. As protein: CASSFGSRTEQFF.

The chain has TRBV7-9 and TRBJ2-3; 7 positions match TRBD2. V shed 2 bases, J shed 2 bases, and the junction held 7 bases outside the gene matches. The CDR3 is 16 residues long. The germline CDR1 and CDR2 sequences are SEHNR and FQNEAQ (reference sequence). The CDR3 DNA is TGTGCCAGCAGCTTAAGTTCCGCGGGAGACACAGATACGCAGTATTTT. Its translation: CASSLSSAGDTDTQYF.

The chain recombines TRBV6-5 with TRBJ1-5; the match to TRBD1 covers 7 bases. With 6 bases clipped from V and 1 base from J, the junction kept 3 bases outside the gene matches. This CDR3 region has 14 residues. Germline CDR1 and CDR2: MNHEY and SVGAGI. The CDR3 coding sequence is TGTGCCAGCAGCATACAGGGGAGCAATCAGCCCCAGCATTTT. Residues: CASSIQGSNQPQHF.